Sequencing of this T cell receptor (beta chain) was carried out in a study of tumor-infiltrating lymphocytes in primary liver carcinoma. Total RNA amounting to 500 ng was the source from which TCR beta cDNA was made with a constant-region primer. Investigators got TCR beta libraries out of three nested multiplex PCR rounds, done with slightly modified ARM-PCR. TCRdb ran MiXCR on the multiplex PCR reads and lists one entry per CDR3 protein. The table shows 70,000 to 95,000 distinct CDR3 sequences, with roughly 69% occurring only once. Scientists recovered RNA and DNA together from about 21-30 mg of unsorted bulk tissue. The TCR originated in a man in his forties with primary liver carcinoma and hepatitis B virus infection. Sequencing was carried out using liver tumor tissue from sampling region 4. Indicated subset: tumor region T4, right-lateral pole.

The CDR3 region has the DNA TGCAGCGTTGGGTCAGGGGATAGTCAGACAGATACGCAGTATTTT. Protein: CSVGSGDSQTDTQYF. The rearrangement uses TRBV29-1 and TRBJ2-3; a possible D gene is TRBD1 (6 bases). Germline V gene data show CDR1 as SQVTM and CDR2 as ANQGSEA. Trimming removed 4 bases from V and 3 bases from J, with 17 bases in between. The CDR3 loop spans 15 amino acids.